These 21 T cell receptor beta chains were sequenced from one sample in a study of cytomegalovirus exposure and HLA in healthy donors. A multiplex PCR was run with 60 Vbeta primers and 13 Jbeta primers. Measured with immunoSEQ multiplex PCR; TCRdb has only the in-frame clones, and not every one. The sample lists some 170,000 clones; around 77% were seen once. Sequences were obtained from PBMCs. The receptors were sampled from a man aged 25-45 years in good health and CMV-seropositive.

CDR3 nucleotides: TGTGCCAGCAGGGACGGGGAAAACACTGAAGCTTTCTTT. Translating gives CASRDGENTEAFF. The rearrangement links TRBV6-5 to TRBJ1-1; D gene uncertain. The germline V gene has CDR1 MNHEY and CDR2 SVGAGI. The CDR3 length is 13 residues. Trimming pared 6 bases from V and 2 bases from J, leaving 10 bases between.

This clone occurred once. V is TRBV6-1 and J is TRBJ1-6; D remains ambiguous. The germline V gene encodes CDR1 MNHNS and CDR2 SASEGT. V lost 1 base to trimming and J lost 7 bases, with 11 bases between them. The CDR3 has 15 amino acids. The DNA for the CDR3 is TGTGCCAGCAGTGAAGTGGAGCACATAAATTCACCCCTCCACTTT. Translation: CASSEVEHINSPLHF.

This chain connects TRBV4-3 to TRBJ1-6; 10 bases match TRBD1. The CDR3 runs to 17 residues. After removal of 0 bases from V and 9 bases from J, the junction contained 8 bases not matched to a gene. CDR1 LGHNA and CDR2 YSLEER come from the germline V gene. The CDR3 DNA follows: TGCGCCAGCAGCCAAGAGAAGGGGACAGGGGATGGTTCACCCCTCCACTTT. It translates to CASSQEKGTGDGSPLHF.

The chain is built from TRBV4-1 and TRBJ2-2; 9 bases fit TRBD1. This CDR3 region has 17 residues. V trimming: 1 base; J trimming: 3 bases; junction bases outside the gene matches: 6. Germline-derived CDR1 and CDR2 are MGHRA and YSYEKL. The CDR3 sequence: CASSQALGQGHTGELFF. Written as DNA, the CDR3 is TGCGCCAGCAGCCAAGCCTTGGGACAGGGTCACACCGGGGAGCTGTTTTTT.

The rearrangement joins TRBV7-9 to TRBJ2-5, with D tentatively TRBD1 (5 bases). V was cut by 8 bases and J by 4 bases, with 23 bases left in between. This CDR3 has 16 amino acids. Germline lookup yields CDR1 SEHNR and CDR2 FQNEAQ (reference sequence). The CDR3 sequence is CASADLGHSRRETQYF. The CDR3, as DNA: TGTGCCAGCGCCGACCTTGGACACTCCCGCAGAGAGACCCAGTACTTC.

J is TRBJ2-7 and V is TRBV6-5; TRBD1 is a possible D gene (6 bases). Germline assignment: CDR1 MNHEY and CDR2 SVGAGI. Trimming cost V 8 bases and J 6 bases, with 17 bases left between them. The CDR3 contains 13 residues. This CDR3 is CASQGRGAAEQYF. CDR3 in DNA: TGTGCCAGCCAGGGCAGGGGCGCCGCCGAGCAGTACTTC.

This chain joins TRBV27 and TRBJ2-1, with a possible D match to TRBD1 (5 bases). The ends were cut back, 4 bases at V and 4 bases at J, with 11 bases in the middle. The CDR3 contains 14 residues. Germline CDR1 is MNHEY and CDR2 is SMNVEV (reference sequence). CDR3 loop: CASSSAGPYNEQFF. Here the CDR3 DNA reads TGTGCCAGCAGTTCCGCAGGGCCTTACAATGAGCAGTTCTTC.

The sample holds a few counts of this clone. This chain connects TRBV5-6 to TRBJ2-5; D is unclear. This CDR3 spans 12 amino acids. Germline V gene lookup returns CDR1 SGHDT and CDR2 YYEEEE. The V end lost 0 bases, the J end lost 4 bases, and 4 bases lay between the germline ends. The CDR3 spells CASSLAGETQYF. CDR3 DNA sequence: TGTGCCAGCAGCTTGGCGGGAGAGACCCAGTACTTC.

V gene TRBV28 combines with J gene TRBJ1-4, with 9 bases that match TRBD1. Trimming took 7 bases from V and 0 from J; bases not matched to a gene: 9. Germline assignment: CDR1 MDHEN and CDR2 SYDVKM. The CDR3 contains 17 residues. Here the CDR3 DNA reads TGTGCCAGCATCCCGGGACAGGGCCCCACAACTAATGAAAAACTGTTTTTT. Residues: CASIPGQGPTTNEKLFF.

CDR3 amino acids: CASSLAAGVGGFYEQYF. Written as DNA, the CDR3 is TGTGCCAGCAGCTTAGCAGCGGGGGTTGGGGGGTTCTACGAGCAGTACTTC. The chain is built from TRBV13 and TRBJ2-7, with 8 bases that match TRBD2. The junction had 11 bases not matched to a gene; V was cut back by 1 base and J by 3 bases. Germline V lookup: CDR1 PRHDT, CDR2 FYEKMQ (reference sequence). The CDR3 spans 17 residues.

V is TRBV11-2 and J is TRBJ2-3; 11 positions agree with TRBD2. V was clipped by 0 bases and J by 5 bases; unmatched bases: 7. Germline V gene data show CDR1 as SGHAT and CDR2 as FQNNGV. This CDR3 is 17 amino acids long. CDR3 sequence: CASSLDLAGGNVDTQYF. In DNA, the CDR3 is TGTGCCAGCAGCTTAGACCTAGCGGGGGGAAACGTAGATACGCAGTATTTT.

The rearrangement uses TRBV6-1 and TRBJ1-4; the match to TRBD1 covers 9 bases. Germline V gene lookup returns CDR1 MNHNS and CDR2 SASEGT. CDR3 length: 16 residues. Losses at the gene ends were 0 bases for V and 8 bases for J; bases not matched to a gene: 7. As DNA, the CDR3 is TGTGCCAGCAGTGAAGCACGGACAGGGGCTTGGGAAAAACTGTTTTTT. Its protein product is CASSEARTGAWEKLFF.

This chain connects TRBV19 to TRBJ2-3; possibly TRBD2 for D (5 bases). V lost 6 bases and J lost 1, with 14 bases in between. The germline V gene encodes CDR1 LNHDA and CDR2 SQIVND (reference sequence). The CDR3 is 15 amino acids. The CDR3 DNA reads TGTGCCAGTAGGAGGGTGGGCGGACGCACAGATACGCAGTATTTT. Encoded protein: CASRRVGGRTDTQYF. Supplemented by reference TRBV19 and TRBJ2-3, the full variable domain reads DGGITQSPKYLFRKEGQNVTLSCEQNLNHDAMYWYRQDPGQGLRLIYYSQIVNDFQKGDIAEGYSVSREKKESFPLTVTSAQKNPTAFYLCASRRVGGRTDTQYFGPGTRLTVL.

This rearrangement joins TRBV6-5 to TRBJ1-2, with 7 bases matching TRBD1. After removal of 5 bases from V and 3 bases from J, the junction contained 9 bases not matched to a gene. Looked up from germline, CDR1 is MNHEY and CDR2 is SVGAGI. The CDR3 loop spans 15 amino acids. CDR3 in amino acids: CASSTSWDRYYGYTF. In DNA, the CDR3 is TGTGCCAGCAGTACATCCTGGGACAGATACTATGGCTACACCTTC.

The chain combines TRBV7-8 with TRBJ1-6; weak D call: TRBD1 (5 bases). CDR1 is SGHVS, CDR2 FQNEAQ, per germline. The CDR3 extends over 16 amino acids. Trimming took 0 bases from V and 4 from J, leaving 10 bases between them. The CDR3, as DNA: TGTGCCAGCAGCTTAGCGTCACGGGGGTATAATTCACCCCTCCACTTT. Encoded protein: CASSLASRGYNSPLHF. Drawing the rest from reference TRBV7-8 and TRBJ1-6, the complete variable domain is GAGVSQSPRYKVAKRGQDVALRCDPISGHVSLFWYQQALGQGPEFLTYFQNEAQLDKSGLPSDRFFAERPEGSVSTLKIQRTQQEDSAVYLCASSLASRGYNSPLHFGNGTRLTVT.

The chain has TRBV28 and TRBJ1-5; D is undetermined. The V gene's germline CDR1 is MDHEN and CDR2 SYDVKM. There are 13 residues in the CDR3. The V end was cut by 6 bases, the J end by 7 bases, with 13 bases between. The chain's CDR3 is CASREGAGQPQHF. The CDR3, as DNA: TGTGCCAGCAGAGAGGGCGCCGGGCAGCCCCAGCATTTT.

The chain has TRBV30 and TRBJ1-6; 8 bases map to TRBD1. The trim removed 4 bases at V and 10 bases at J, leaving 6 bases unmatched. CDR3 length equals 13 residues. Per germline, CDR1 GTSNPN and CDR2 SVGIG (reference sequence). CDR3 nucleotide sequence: TGTGCCTGGACTAAGGACAGGGACTCACCCCTCCACTTT. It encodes CAWTKDRDSPLHF.

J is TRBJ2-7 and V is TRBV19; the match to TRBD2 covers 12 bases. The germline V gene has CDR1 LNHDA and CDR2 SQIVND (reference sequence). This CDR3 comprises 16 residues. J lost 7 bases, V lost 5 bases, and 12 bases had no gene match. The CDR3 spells CASSAQRLAGVTEQYF. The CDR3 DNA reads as TGTGCCAGTAGTGCTCAAAGACTAGCGGGGGTTACAGAGCAGTACTTC. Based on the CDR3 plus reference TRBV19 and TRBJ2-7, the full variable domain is DGGITQSPKYLFRKEGQNVTLSCEQNLNHDAMYWYRQDPGQGLRLIYYSQIVNDFQKGDIAEGYSVSREKKESFPLTVTSAQKNPTAFYLCASSAQRLAGVTEQYFGPGTRLTVT.

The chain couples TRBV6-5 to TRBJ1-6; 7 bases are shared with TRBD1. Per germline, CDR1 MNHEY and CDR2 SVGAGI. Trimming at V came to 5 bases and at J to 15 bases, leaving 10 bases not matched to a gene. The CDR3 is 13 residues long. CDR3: CASSASDRARLHF. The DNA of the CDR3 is TGTGCCAGCAGTGCCTCCGACAGGGCTCGCCTCCACTTT.

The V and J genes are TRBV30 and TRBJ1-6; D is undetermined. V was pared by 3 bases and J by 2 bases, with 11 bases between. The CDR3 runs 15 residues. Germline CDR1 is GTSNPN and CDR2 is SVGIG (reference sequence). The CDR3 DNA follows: TGTGCCTGGAGCTCGGGAATCCCCTATAATTCACCCCTCCACTTT. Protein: CAWSSGIPYNSPLHF.

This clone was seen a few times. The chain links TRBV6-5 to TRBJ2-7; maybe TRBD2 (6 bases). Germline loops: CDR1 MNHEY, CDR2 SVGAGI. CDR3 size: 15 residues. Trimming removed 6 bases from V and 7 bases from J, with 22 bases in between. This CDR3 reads CASRSHGTSRGEQYF. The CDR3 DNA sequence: TGTGCCAGCAGATCCCATGGGACTTCCCGGGGTGAGCAGTACTTC.